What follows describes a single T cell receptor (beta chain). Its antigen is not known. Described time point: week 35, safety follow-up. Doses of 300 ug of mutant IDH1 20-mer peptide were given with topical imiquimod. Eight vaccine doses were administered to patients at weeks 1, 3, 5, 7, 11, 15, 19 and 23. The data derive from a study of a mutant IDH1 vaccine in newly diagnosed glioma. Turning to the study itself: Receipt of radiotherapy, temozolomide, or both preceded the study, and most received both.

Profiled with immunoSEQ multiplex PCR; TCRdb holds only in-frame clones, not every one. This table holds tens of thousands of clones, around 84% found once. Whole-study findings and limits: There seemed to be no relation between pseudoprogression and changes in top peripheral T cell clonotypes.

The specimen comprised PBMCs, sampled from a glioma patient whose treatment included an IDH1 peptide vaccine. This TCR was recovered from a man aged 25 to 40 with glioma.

CDR3 region: CASSSRTSGITGELFF. Here the CDR3 DNA reads TGTGCCAGCAGCTCTAGGACTAGCGGGATCACCGGGGAGCTGTTTTTT. The chain is built from TRBV9 and TRBJ2-2; 12 nucleotides match TRBD2. This CDR3 contains 16 residues. The V segment lost 4 bases and the J segment 4 bases; nucleotides outside the gene matches: 5. The germline V gene encodes CDR1 SGDLS and CDR2 YYNGEE. The whole variable domain, remainder taken from reference TRBV9 and TRBJ2-2, is DSGVTQTPKHLITATGQRVTLRCSPRSGDLSVYWYQQSLDQGLQFLIQYYNGEERAKGNILERFSAQQFPDLHSELNLSSLELGDSALYFCASSSRTSGITGELFFGEGSRLTVL.